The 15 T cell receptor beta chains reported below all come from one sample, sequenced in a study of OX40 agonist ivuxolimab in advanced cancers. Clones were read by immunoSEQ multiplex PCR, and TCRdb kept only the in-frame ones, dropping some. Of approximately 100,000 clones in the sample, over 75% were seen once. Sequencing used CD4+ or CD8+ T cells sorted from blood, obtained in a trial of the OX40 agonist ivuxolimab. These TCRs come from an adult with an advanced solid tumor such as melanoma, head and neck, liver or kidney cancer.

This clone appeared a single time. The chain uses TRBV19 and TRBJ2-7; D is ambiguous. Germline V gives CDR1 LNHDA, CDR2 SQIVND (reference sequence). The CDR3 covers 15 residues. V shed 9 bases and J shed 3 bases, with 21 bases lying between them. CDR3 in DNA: TGTGCCAGCACCTCAACATGGGGATCTTACTACGAGCAGTACTTC. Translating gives CASTSTWGSYYEQYF.

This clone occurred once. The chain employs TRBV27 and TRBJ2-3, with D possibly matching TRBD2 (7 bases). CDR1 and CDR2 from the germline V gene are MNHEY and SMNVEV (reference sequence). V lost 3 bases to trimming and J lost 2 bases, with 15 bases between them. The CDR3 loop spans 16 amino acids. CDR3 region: CASSFQGGTTTDTQYF. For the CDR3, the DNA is TGTGCCAGCAGTTTCCAAGGGGGGACTACCACAGATACGCAGTATTTT.

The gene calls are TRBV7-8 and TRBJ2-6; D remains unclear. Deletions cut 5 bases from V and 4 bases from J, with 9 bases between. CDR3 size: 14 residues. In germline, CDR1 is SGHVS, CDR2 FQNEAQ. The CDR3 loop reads CASSHRRGANVLTF. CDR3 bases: TGTGCCAGCAGCCACCGTAGGGGGGCCAACGTCCTGACTTTC.

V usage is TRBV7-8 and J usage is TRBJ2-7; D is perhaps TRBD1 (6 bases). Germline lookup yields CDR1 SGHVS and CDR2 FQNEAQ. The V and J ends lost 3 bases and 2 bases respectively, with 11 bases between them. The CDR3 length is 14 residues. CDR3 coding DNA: TGTGCCAGCAGCTTTACAGGGCAGACCTACGAGCAGTACTTC. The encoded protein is CASSFTGQTYEQYF.

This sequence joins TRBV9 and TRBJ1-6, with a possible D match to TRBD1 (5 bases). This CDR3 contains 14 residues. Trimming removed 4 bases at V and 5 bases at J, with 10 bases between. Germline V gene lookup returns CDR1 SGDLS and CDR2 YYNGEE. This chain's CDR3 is CASSPAGNNSPLHF. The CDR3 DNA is TGTGCCAGCAGCCCAGCAGGGAATAATTCACCCCTCCACTTT.

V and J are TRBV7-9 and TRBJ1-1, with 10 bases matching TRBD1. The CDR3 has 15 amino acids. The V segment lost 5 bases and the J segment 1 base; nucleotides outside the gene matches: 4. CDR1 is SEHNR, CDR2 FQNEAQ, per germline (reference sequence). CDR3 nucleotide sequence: TGTGCCAGCAGCCCACGGACAGGGGGGAACACTGAAGCTTTCTTT. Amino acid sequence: CASSPRTGGNTEAFF.

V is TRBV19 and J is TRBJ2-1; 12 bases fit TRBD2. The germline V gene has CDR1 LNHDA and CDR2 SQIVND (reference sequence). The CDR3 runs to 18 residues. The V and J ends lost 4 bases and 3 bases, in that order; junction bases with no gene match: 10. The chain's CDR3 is CASSKRLAGASYYNEQFF. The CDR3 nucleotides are TGTGCCAGTAGTAAACGACTAGCGGGAGCCAGCTACTACAATGAGCAGTTCTTC.

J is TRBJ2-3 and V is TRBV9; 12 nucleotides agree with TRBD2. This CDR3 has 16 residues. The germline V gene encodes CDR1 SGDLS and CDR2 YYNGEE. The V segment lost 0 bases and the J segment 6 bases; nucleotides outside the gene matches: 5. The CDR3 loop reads CASSVALAGGEDTQYF. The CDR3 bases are TGTGCCAGCAGCGTAGCTCTAGCGGGAGGGGAGGATACGCAGTATTTT. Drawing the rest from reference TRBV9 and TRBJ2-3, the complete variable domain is DSGVTQTPKHLITATGQRVTLRCSPRSGDLSVYWYQQSLDQGLQFLIQYYNGEERAKGNILERFSAQQFPDLHSELNLSSLELGDSALYFCASSVALAGGEDTQYFGPGTRLTVL.

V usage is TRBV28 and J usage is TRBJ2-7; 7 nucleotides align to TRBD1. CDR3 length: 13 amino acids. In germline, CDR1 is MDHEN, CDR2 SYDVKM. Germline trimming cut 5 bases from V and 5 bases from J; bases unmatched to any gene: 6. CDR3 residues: CASSVGTENEQYF. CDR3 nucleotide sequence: TGTGCCAGCAGTGTCGGGACAGAAAACGAGCAGTACTTC.

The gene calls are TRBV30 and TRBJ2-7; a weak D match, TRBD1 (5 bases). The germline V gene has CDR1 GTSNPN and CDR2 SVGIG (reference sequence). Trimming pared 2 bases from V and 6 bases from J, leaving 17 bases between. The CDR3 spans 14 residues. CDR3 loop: CAWSRAGSVGEQYF. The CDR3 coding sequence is TGTGCCTGGAGTAGGGCAGGGTCAGTGGGCGAGCAGTACTTC.

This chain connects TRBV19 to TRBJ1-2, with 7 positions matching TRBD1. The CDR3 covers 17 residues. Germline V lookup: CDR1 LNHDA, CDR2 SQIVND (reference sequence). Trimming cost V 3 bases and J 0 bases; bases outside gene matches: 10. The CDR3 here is CASSIRNRGPTNYGYTF. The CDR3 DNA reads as TGTGCCAGTAGTATCCGGAACAGGGGCCCCACTAACTATGGCTACACCTTC. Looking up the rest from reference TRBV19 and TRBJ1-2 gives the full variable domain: DGGITQSPKYLFRKEGQNVTLSCEQNLNHDAMYWYRQDPGQGLRLIYYSQIVNDFQKGDIAEGYSVSREKKESFPLTVTSAQKNPTAFYLCASSIRNRGPTNYGYTFGSGTRLTVV.

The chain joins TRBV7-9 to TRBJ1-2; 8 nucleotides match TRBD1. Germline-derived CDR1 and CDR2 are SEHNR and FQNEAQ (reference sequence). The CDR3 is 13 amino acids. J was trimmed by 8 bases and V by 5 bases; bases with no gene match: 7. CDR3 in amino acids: CASSIRGQRGYTF. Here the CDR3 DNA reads TGTGCCAGCAGCATCAGGGGGCAGCGAGGCTACACCTTC.

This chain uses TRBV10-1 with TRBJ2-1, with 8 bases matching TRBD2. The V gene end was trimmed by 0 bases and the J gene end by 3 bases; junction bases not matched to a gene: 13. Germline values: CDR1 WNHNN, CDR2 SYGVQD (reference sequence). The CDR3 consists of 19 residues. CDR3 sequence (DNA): TGCGCCAGCAGTGAGTCGCTGGGACTAGGTTCCCAACTCTACAATGAGCAGTTCTTC. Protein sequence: CASSESLGLGSQLYNEQFF.

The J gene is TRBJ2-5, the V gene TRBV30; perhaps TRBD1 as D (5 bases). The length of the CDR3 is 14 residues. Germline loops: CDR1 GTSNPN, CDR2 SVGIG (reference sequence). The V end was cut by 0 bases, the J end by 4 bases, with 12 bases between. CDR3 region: CAWSVQPGAETQYF. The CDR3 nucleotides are TGTGCCTGGAGTGTACAGCCTGGGGCAGAGACCCAGTACTTC.

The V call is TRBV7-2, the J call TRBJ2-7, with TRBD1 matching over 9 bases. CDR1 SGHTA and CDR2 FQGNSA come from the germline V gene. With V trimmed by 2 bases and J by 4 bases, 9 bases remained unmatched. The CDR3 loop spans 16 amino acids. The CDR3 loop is CASSLTRDRAWYEQYF. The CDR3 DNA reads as TGTGCCAGCAGCTTAACCCGGGACAGGGCATGGTACGAGCAGTACTTC. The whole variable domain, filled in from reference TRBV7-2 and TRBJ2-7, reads GAGVSQSPSNKVTEKGKDVELRCDPISGHTALYWYRQSLGQGLEFLIYFQGNSAPDKSGLPSDRFSAERTGGSVSTLTIQRTQQEDSAVYLCASSLTRDRAWYEQYFGPGTRLTVT.